This T cell receptor (beta chain) was captured in a study of radiotherapy plus CTLA-4 blockade in lung cancer. Produced via immunoSEQ multiplex PCR; TCRdb's table is partial and in-frame only. The top ten hold around 3% of the sample, which has about 110,000 clones, approximately 80% seen once. Patients in the study, people with chemo-refractory metastatic non-small-cell lung cancer, received focal radiation plus ipilimumab CTLA-4 blockade. This CDR3 is built from 14 residues. Germline V gene sequence: CDR1 SEHNR, CDR2 FQNEAQ (reference sequence). V lost 4 bases and J lost 7; bases outside the gene matches: 9.

Sequences were derived from peripheral blood, sampled from a patient treated with radiotherapy plus ipilimumab. The sequence came from a human donor with non-small cell lung cancer that progressed on radiotherapy plus ipilimumab. Some clones in this sample may be carry-over from other donors' samples. V gene TRBV7-9 combines with J gene TRBJ2-7; 8 bases are a match to TRBD1. Written as DNA, the CDR3 is TGTGCCAGCAGCTCCTCGACAGGGGCGATGGAGCAGTACTTC. Its protein product is CASSSSTGAMEQYF.